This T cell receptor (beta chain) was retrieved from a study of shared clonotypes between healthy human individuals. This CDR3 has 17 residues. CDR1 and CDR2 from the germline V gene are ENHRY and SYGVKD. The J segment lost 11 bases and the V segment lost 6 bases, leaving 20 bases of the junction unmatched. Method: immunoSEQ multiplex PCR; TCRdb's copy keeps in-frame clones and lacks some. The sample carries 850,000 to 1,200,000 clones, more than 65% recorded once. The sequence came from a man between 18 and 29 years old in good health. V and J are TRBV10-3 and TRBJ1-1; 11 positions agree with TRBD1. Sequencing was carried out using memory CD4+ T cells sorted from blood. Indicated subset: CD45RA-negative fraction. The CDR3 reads CAISPWTGGDTGNEAFF. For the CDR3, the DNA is TGTGCCATCAGCCCGTGGACAGGGGGCGATACGGGTAATGAGGCTTTCTTT.